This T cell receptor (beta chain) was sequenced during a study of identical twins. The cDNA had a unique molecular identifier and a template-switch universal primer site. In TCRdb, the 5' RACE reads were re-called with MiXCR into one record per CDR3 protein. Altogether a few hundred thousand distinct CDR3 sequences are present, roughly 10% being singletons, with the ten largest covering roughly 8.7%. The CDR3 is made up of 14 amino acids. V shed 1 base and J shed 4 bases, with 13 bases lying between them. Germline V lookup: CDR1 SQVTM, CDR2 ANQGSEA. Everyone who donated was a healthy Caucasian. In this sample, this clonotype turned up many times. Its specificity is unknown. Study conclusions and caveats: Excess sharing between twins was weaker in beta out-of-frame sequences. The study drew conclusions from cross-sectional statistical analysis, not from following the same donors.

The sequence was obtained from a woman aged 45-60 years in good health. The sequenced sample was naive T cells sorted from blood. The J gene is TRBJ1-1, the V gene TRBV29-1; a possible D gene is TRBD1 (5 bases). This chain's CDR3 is CSVEAGGRGTEAFF. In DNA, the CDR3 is TGCAGCGTTGAAGCTGGGGGTCGGGGCACTGAAGCTTTCTTT.